The source of this T cell receptor (beta chain) is a study of T cell repertoires in cytomegalovirus infection. Study-level background: Shared public TCR beta signatures pointed to both CMV infection and a matching HLA type.

In its sample, this clonotype was seen many times. Antigen specificity is unknown. TCRdb ran MiXCR on the reads and lists one entry per CDR3 protein. Of 200,000 or so distinct CDR3 sequences listed, roughly 27% were seen once; the top ten hold approximately 30%. The V gene lost 2 bases and the J gene lost 3 bases, with 11 bases spanning the gap. The CDR3 spans 15 residues. CDR1 SGHDN and CDR2 FVKESK come from the germline V gene. Whole-study findings and limits: Clonotypes of TCR beta that were HLA-C-restricted and CMV-specific dominated the ex vivo response. Using cumulative public TCR beta family frequency, the authors identified those who carried CMV together with the relevant HLA.

The source of this sequence is a human donor in good health (CMV status not recorded). Some clones in this sample may be carry-over from other donors' samples. Sequenced: PBMCs. This rearrangement joins TRBV14 to TRBJ2-1, with TRBD2 as a possible D gene (6 bases). The CDR3 nucleotides read TGTGCCAGCAGCCAATGGGGGGTGCTCTACAATGAGCAGTTCTTC. Translated, it gives CASSQWGVLYNEQFF.